Listed below are T cell receptor beta chains from one sample, sequenced in a study of cytomegalovirus exposure and HLA in healthy donors. Measured with immunoSEQ multiplex PCR; TCRdb has only the in-frame clones, and not every one. Among more than 110,000 clones listed, 75% were seen once. What was sequenced was PBMCs. These TCRs come from a man aged 30 to 39 in good health and CMV-seronegative. Each CDR3 is given with its conserved first and last residue. The D gene is left open where the match is weak. Not all rows give a size; the values are once, few, many and, for expanded clones, a class.

v_gene	abundance	d_gene	len	j_gene	CDR3nt	CDR3aa
TRBV6-5	-	TRBD2	13	TRBJ2-2	TGTGCCAGCAGTCTCGGACTAGCAGGGGAGCTGTTTTTT	CASSLGLAGELFF
TRBV5-5	-	-	14	TRBJ1-4	TGTGCCAGCAGCTTTTCGGGAGTTAATGAAAAACTGTTTTTT	CASSFSGVNEKLFF
TRBV11-2	-	TRBD2	14	TRBJ2-5	TGTGCCAGCAGCTCATTAGTGACTAGCGGACAAAAGTACTTC	CASSSLVTSGQKYF
TRBV7-6	-	-	16	TRBJ2-1	TGTGCCAGCAGCCTCCCCCCAGAGGGTGGAAACAATGAGCAGTTCTTC	CASSLPPEGGNNEQFF
TRBV30	-	-	16	TRBJ1-2	TGTGCCTGGAGGGGAGAGGACGGTAGGGAAGACTATGGCTACACCTTC	CAWRGEDGREDYGYTF
TRBV19	-	TRBD1	14	TRBJ2-1	TGTGCCAGTAGTGCGGACAGGTCTTACAATGAGCAGTTCTTC	CASSADRSYNEQFF
TRBV2	once	TRBD1	18	TRBJ2-2	TGTGCCAGCAGTGCGTACCGGGACAGGCGATCGAACACCGGGGAGCTGTTTTTT	CASSAYRDRRSNTGELFF
TRBV19	-	-	16	TRBJ1-5	TGTGCCAGTAGTATGGGCCCTGGCACAAGCAATCAGCCCCAGCATTTT	CASSMGPGTSNQPQHF
TRBV21-1	-	-	15	TRBJ2-4	TGTGCCAGCCTCAGGGGCCATTTAGCCAAAAACATTCAGTACTTC	CASLRGHLAKNIQYF
TRBV6-5	-	-	13	TRBJ1-2	TGTGCCAGCAGTTACGCCAGATTATATGGCTACACCTTC	CASSYARLYGYTF
TRBV27	-	-	13	TRBJ2-7	TGTGCCAGCAGTTTCGGTACTATCTACGAGCAGTACTTC	CASSFGTIYEQYF
TRBV2	-	TRBD1	18	TRBJ1-6	TGTGCCAGCAGTGAAGCAGGGACAGGGGGCTCCTATAATTCACCCCTCCACTTT	CASSEAGTGGSYNSPLHF
TRBV5-1	-	TRBD1	14	TRBJ1-2	TGCGCCAGCACCACGGACAGGCTCGGAAATGGCTACACCTTC	CASTTDRLGNGYTF
TRBV9	-	-	15	TRBJ2-7	TGTGCCAGCAGCGTAGGCGGCCTAAGCTCCTACGAGCAGTACTTC	CASSVGGLSSYEQYF
TRBV4-1	-	-	13	TRBJ2-5	TGCGCCAGCAGCCAAGCCCCCCGAGAGACCCAGTACTTC	CASSQAPRETQYF
TRBV5-1	-	TRBD2	14	TRBJ2-1	TGCGCCAGCAGCCCGACGGGACTAAGAAATGAGCAGTTCTTC	CASSPTGLRNEQFF
TRBV7-2	-	TRBD1	15	TRBJ2-7	TGTGCCAGCAGCTCGAGGACAGGGGTTACCTACGAGCAGTACTTC	CASSSRTGVTYEQYF
TRBV28	-	TRBD1	14	TRBJ1-2	TGTGCCAGCAGTTCCGGTGGACAGGGGGATGGCTACACCTTC	CASSSGGQGDGYTF
TRBV5-1	-	-	11	TRBJ1-2	TGCGCTTCCGGGGAAGGCTATGGCTACACCTTC	CASGEGYGYTF
TRBV5-4	-	TRBD1	15	TRBJ2-1	TGTGCCAGCAGCGGTGGACAGGTCACCTACAATGAGCAGTTCTTC	CASSGGQVTYNEQFF
TRBV30	-	TRBD1	14	TRBJ2-7	TGTGCCTGGAGTCGTTCCGGACAGGTCTACGAGCAGTACTTC	CAWSRSGQVYEQYF
TRBV11-2	-	TRBD2	13	TRBJ2-7	TGTGCCAGCAGCTTTACTAGCGGCTACGAGCAGTACTTC	CASSFTSGYEQYF
TRBV19	-	-	16	TRBJ1-4	TGTGCCAGTAGTATCCCCCAGGGCCCAAGAAATGAAAAACTGTTTTTT	CASSIPQGPRNEKLFF
TRBV7-9	-	-	12	TRBJ1-2	TGTGCCAGCACCAGGGGCGGGGGGAGCTACACCTTC	CASTRGGGSYTF
TRBV7-9	-	-	14	TRBJ1-2	TGTGCCAGCAGCTTAGCGCTAAGTGACTATGGCTACACCTTC	CASSLALSDYGYTF
TRBV7-7	-	-	14	TRBJ2-5	TGTGCTAGCAGCTTAGCGTACCAGGCGGAGACCCAGTACTTC	CASSLAYQAETQYF
TRBV5-6	-	TRBD2	19	TRBJ2-2	TGTGCCAGCAGCTTGATAGGACTAGCGGGAGGAGCCAACACCGGGGAGCTGTTTTTT	CASSLIGLAGGANTGELFF
TRBV11-2	few	TRBD2	19	TRBJ2-1	TGTGCCAGCAGCTTTCGGATTAGCGGGAGGGCCCAGTCCTACAATGAGCAGTTCTTC	CASSFRISGRAQSYNEQFF
TRBV2	-	-	12	TRBJ2-7	TGTGCCAGCAGTGAAGGGGCCAACGAGCAGTACTTC	CASSEGANEQYF
TRBV4-1	-	TRBD1	17	TRBJ2-2	TGCGCCAGCAGCCACCCCGGGACAGGCCGGAACACCGGGGAGCTGTTTTTT	CASSHPGTGRNTGELFF
TRBV15	-	TRBD2	17	TRBJ2-1	TGTGCCACCAGCGGATCCCCAGATAGCGGGGGGGACAATGAGCAGTTCTTC	CATSGSPDSGGDNEQFF
TRBV7-8	-	-	15	TRBJ1-4	TGTGCCAGCAGCTTAGTCGGGGGTGGAGGTGAAAAACTGTTTTTT	CASSLVGGGGEKLFF
TRBV11-1	-	TRBD2	15	TRBJ2-5	TGTGCCAGCAGCTTCGGCGGGGGGTCCCAAGAGACCCAGTACTTC	CASSFGGGSQETQYF
TRBV5-1	-	-	13	TRBJ2-3	TGCGCCAGCAGCACTCGTTTCACAGATACGCAGTATTTT	CASSTRFTDTQYF
TRBV14	-	TRBD1	17	TRBJ2-2	TGTGCCAGCAGCCAATTAAAGGGGGCGACCAACACCGGGGAGCTGTTTTTT	CASSQLKGATNTGELFF
TRBV11-2	-	-	13	TRBJ1-1	TGTGCCAGCAGCTTAGCCGGGGTCACTGAAGCTTTCTTT	CASSLAGVTEAFF
TRBV11-2	-	TRBD2	17	TRBJ2-3	TGTGCCAGCAGCTTTTTCTCGAGTAGCGGGGGGTCAGATACGCAGTATTTT	CASSFFSSSGGSDTQYF
TRBV7-3	-	-	14	TRBJ2-1	TGTGCCAGCAGCAGGGCAGGGCCCTACAATGAGCAGTTCTTC	CASSRAGPYNEQFF
TRBV5-6	-	TRBD2	16	TRBJ2-5	TGTGCCAGCAGCCGGTGGGCTAGCGGGAGGGGAGAGACCCAGTACTTC	CASSRWASGRGETQYF
TRBV29-1	-	TRBD2	17	TRBJ2-3	TGCAGCGTTGAAGATTCGGGGGGGCGGGGGAGCACAGATACGCAGTATTTT	CSVEDSGGRGSTDTQYF
TRBV2	-	-	15	TRBJ1-2	TGTGCCAGCGGAGTGGAGGATACGATAAACTATGGCTACACCTTC	CASGVEDTINYGYTF
TRBV6-5	once	-	12	TRBJ2-5	TGTGCCAGCATGACGAGGATGGAGACCCAGTACTTC	CASMTRMETQYF
TRBV6-1	-	TRBD1	14	TRBJ1-3	TGTGCCAGCAGCATGGACAGGGCCAGAAACACCATATATTTT	CASSMDRARNTIYF
TRBV2	-	-	12	TRBJ1-2	TGTGCCAGCGGGGAGGTCGCCTATGGCTACACCTTC	CASGEVAYGYTF
TRBV19	-	-	13	TRBJ2-7	TGTGCCAGTCGCCCTACGGGGATCTACGAGCAGTACTTC	CASRPTGIYEQYF
TRBV5-4	-	TRBD1	15	TRBJ2-7	TGTGCCAGCAGCTTGGCGGGACAGGGTTCCTACGAGCAGTACTTC	CASSLAGQGSYEQYF
TRBV19	-	-	15	TRBJ1-5	TGTGCCAGTACCAAAGGGGGGGGGCTCAATCAGCCCCAGCATTTT	CASTKGGGLNQPQHF
TRBV9	-	-	15	TRBJ2-5	TGTGCCAGCAGCGTCGGGCAGGGTGGTAAGGAGACCCAGTACTTC	CASSVGQGGKETQYF
TRBV5-1	-	-	13	TRBJ1-2	TGCGCCAGCAGCTTGGGCCAGGGTGGTGGCTACACCTTC	CASSLGQGGGYTF
TRBV29-1	-	TRBD1	17	TRBJ2-6	TGCAGCGTTGAGGGGGGACAGGGATATTCTGGGGCCAACGTCCTGACTTTC	CSVEGGQGYSGANVLTF
TRBV19	-	TRBD1	17	TRBJ1-1	TGTGCCAGTAGTATAGAGCTGAAGGGGGCGGCGAACACTGAAGCTTTCTTT	CASSIELKGAANTEAFF
TRBV9	-	TRBD1	15	TRBJ2-2	TGTGCCAGCAGCGTATCACAGGGGCCGGTCGGGGAGCTGTTTTTT	CASSVSQGPVGELFF
TRBV15	-	TRBD1	15	TRBJ1-1	TGTGCCACCAGCAGAGAAAGACAGGGGGAGGGTGAAGCTTTCTTT	CATSRERQGEGEAFF
TRBV19	-	TRBD1	14	TRBJ1-1	TGTGCCAGTAGAAGGGGGCCCGGGTTAACTGAAGCTTTCTTT	CASRRGPGLTEAFF
TRBV6-1	few	-	13	TRBJ1-1	TGTGCCAGCACCCGGGGGGGGGACACTGAAGCTTTCTTT	CASTRGGDTEAFF